The 21 T cell receptor beta chains reported below all come from one sample, sequenced in a study of blood T cell repertoires in COVID-19. The method was immunoSEQ multiplex PCR; TCRdb's version includes in-frame clones alone and lacks a portion of them. Of about 180,000 clones listed, about 90% are singletons. The sequencing input was PBMCs or T cells enriched from blood (not recorded which). These TCRs come from a woman aged 18-30 years who had recovered from COVID-19.

This clone was observed a single time. The rearrangement joins TRBV7-8 to TRBJ1-3, with D unclear. V was trimmed by 0 bases and J by 4 bases, leaving 13 bases between them. The CDR3 contains 16 residues. Germline assignment: CDR1 SGHVS and CDR2 FQNEAQ. This chain's CDR3 is CASSLASQAHGNTIYF. The CDR3 region has the DNA TGTGCCAGCAGCTTAGCGTCCCAAGCCCACGGAAACACCATATATTTT.

The rearrangement uses TRBV12-3 or TRBV12-4 and TRBJ2-1, with 7 bases aligning to TRBD2. J gave up 9 bases and V 1 base, and 3 bases lay outside the gene matches. The CDR3 has 13 amino acids. CDR3 bases: TGTGCCAGCAGTTTAGGGGGGGGTTTTGAGCAGTTCTTC. Amino acid sequence: CASSLGGGFEQFF.

The chain couples TRBV6-5 to TRBJ1-1, with a tentative D call TRBD1 (6 bases). The germline V gene encodes CDR1 MNHEY and CDR2 SVGAGI. V gave up 7 bases and J gave up 2 bases, with 14 bases separating them. The CDR3 runs to 14 residues. CDR3 protein: CASNGWTVNTEAFF. For the CDR3, the DNA is TGTGCCAGCAACGGCTGGACAGTCAACACTGAAGCTTTCTTT.

This clone was seen a single time. The chain has TRBV2 and TRBJ2-1; D gene unclear. CDR1 is SNHLY and CDR2 is FYNNEI in the germline V gene. V lost 8 bases to trimming and J lost 4 bases, with 3 bases between them. The CDR3 spans 10 residues. The CDR3 nucleotides are TGTGCCAGCGCGTACAATGAGCAGTTCTTC. Translating it yields CASAYNEQFF.

The chain links TRBV7-3 to TRBJ2-7; 12 nucleotides align to TRBD2. The CDR3 runs 17 residues. With V trimmed by 3 bases and J by 0 bases, 6 bases remained unmatched. Germline CDR1 is SGHTA and CDR2 is FQGTGA. The CDR3 nucleotides are TGTGCCAGCAGCTTTAAGACTAGCGGGGGTACCTCCTACGAGCAGTACTTC. The encoded protein is CASSFKTSGGTSYEQYF.

V and J are TRBV6-1 and TRBJ2-3; no clear D gene. CDR1 and CDR2 (germline): MNHNS, SASEGT. V lost 2 bases and J lost 0, with 6 bases in between. This CDR3 is 14 amino acids long. The CDR3 here is CASSESWSTDTQYF. The CDR3 nucleotides are TGTGCCAGCAGTGAAAGCTGGAGCACAGATACGCAGTATTTT.

This chain connects TRBV27 to TRBJ2-3; 13 nucleotides align to TRBD2. The CDR3 length is 16 residues. Germline CDR1 and CDR2: MNHEY and SMNVEV (reference sequence). V shed 4 bases, J shed 6 bases, and the junction held 7 bases outside the gene matches. Here the CDR3 DNA reads TGTGCCAGCAGTTCCCAGGGACTAGCGGGGCGGGATACGCAGTATTTT. Protein product: CASSSQGLAGRDTQYF.

The V and J genes are TRBV19 and TRBJ1-2, with D possibly matching TRBD1 (6 bases). Germline V lookup: CDR1 LNHDA, CDR2 SQIVND (reference sequence). V was trimmed by 8 bases and J by 8 bases, leaving 15 bases between them. This CDR3 has 12 residues. CDR3 loop: CASQGKDRGYTF. Here the CDR3 DNA reads TGTGCCAGTCAGGGGAAGGATAGGGGCTACACCTTC.

The chain couples TRBV19 to TRBJ2-3; possibly TRBD2 for D (5 bases). This CDR3 is 14 amino acids long. Trimming took off 6 bases at V and 2 bases at J, with 12 bases between the two ends. Germline CDR1 LNHDA, CDR2 SQIVND (reference sequence). The CDR3, as DNA: TGTGCCAGTAGCGATACGGGGTCCACAGATACGCAGTATTTT. Translation gives CASSDTGSTDTQYF.

This chain uses TRBV4-1 with TRBJ1-2; possibly TRBD1 for D (6 bases). This CDR3 region has 14 residues. Germline CDR1 is MGHRA and CDR2 is YSYEKL. V was pared by 3 bases and J by 4 bases, with 12 bases between. The CDR3 region is CASSQADRLYGYTF. CDR3 DNA sequence: TGCGCCAGCAGCCAGGCCGACAGGCTCTATGGCTACACCTTC.

The table lists this clone with a count of one. The chain uses TRBV15 and TRBJ2-7; TRBD1 matches at 8 bases. CDR1 is LNHNV, CDR2 YYDKDF, per germline (reference sequence). J was trimmed by 0 bases and V by 1 base; bases with no gene match: 5. The CDR3 consists of 16 residues. CDR3 sequence: CATSRVGQDYSYEQYF. DNA for the CDR3: TGTGCCACCAGCAGAGTGGGACAGGACTACTCCTACGAGCAGTACTTC.

V usage is TRBV27 and J usage is TRBJ1-4, with 7 bases fitting TRBD1. Germline V CDR1 and CDR2: MNHEY, SMNVEV (reference sequence). The ends lost 2 bases at V and 0 bases at J; junction bases unmatched: 6. This CDR3 region has 17 residues. The CDR3 is CASSLNRGGTTNEKLFF. In DNA, the CDR3 is TGTGCCAGCAGTTTAAACAGGGGCGGAACAACTAATGAAAAACTGTTTTTT.

The chain recombines TRBV30 with TRBJ2-7; 7 nucleotides line up with TRBD1. V dropped 7 bases and J dropped 4; count of bases not matched to a gene: 7. This CDR3 contains 12 residues. Germline loops: CDR1 GTSNPN, CDR2 SVGIG (reference sequence). The CDR3 DNA follows: TGTGCCTACCGACAGGGACCATACGAGCAGTACTTC. It is translated as CAYRQGPYEQYF.

The genes are TRBV5-1 and TRBJ1-1; the D is unclear. The germline gives CDR1 SGHRS, CDR2 YFSETQ. This CDR3 contains 13 residues. Trimming shortened V by 4 bases and J by 4 bases, and 11 bases separated the two germline ends. The CDR3 DNA is TGCGCCAGCAGCGTGAGAGGATGCACTGAAGCTTTCTTT. This translates into CASSVRGCTEAFF.

The genes are TRBV4-3 and TRBJ2-7; D perhaps matches TRBD2 (5 bases). The CDR3 is made up of 13 amino acids. Germline V gene lookup returns CDR1 LGHNA and CDR2 YSLEER. V dropped 6 bases and J dropped 6 bases, with 15 bases sitting between them. The CDR3 DNA follows: TGCGCCAGCAGTTTTAACCTAGGAGGCGAGCAGTACTTC. It codes for CASSFNLGGEQYF.

This clone has more than one count but fewer than ten. The chain combines TRBV21-1 with TRBJ2-7; whether TRBD1, the table's D call, matches the DNA was not checked. TRBV21-1 is classified as a pseudogene. The CDR3 is 16 residues long. The DNA of the CDR3 is TGTGCCAGCAGCAACCTAAGACAGCCCTCGTTCTCCGAGCAGTACTTC. Its protein product is CASSNLRQPSFSEQYF.

With respect to this clone: The CDR3 does not end in the conserved phenylalanine or tryptophan, so this is likely a read error. The DNA is left out, because the CDR3 cannot be placed on it with certainty; the CDR3 is given as TCRdb lists it. Here the CDR3 reads CASSPRGGGPGGG. The chain couples TRBV13 to TRBJ1-6. The CDR3 totals 13 residues, both ends included. Germline CDR1 and CDR2: PRHDT and FYEKMQ (reference sequence).

Written as DNA, the CDR3 is TGTGCCAGCAACGGGGGTGACAATTCACCCCTCCACTTT. It yields the protein CASNGGDNSPLHF. The rearrangement joins TRBV12-3 or TRBV12-4 to TRBJ1-6; D is possibly TRBD1 (5 bases). Trimming pared 7 bases from V and 7 bases from J, leaving 11 bases between. This CDR3 region has 13 residues.

The gene calls are TRBV4-2 and TRBJ1-5; D remains ambiguous. The V gene lost 1 base and the J gene lost 6 bases, with 7 bases spanning the gap. This CDR3 has 13 residues. Looked up from germline, CDR1 is LGHNA and CDR2 is YNFKEQ. The CDR3 coding sequence is TGTGCCAGCAGCCAAGTCTTCGGTCAGCCCCAGCATTTT. Amino acids: CASSQVFGQPQHF.

The chain has TRBV2 and TRBJ1-5; 9 nucleotides align to TRBD1. V trimming: 5 bases; J trimming: 1 base; junction bases outside the gene matches: 9. CDR3 length: 17 residues. Germline loops: CDR1 SNHLY, CDR2 FYNNEI. DNA of the CDR3: TGTGCCAGCAGTTTACTCTCGACAGGGGGGAGCAATCAGCCCCAGCATTTT. Translating gives CASSLLSTGGSNQPQHF.

The chain is built from TRBV21-1 and TRBJ1-6; the table calls TRBD1, which could not be checked here. TRBV21-1 is noted as a pseudogene. The CDR3 is made up of 16 amino acids. The DNA of the CDR3 is TGTGCCAGCAGCAAAGGAGGGGGTGGCTATAATTCACCCCTCCACTTT. Translating it yields CASSKGGGGYNSPLHF.